These T cell receptor beta chains were read from a single sample in a study of CD8 T cells in ankylosing spondylitis. TCRdb passed the 5' RACE reads through MiXCR, listing each CDR3 protein once. This table has fewer than 500,000 distinct CDR3 sequences, around 26% appearing once. The sequencing sample was made of blood, either unsorted or a sorted T cell fraction (not recorded which). The receptor set was obtained from a male donor with ankylosing spondylitis. CDR3s include the opening cysteine and the closing phenylalanine or tryptophan. D genes are given only for firm matches. Rows may omit the clone size; those that give it use once, few, many or a size class.

clone size: few; J gene: TRBJ2-1; D gene: TRBD2; V gene: TRBV29-1; CDR3 DNA: TGCAGCGCACCGGGACTAGGGTTTGATGAGCAGTTCTTC; CDR3 protein: CSAPGLGFDEQFF
clone size: few; J gene: TRBJ2-5; D gene: NA; V gene: TRBV20-1; CDR3 DNA: TGCAGTGCTCCCCCCACCCGTAGCGGTGTTGTAGAGACCCAGTACTTC; CDR3 protein: CSAPPTRSGVVETQYF
clone size: many; J gene: TRBJ2-2; D gene: NA; V gene: TRBV7-2; CDR3 DNA: TGTGCCAGCAGCTTAGGAGGTTTCCGGACCGGGGAGCTGTTTTTT; CDR3 protein: CASSLGGFRTGELFF
clone size: NA; J gene: TRBJ1-5; D gene: NA; V gene: TRBV20-1; CDR3 DNA: TGCAGTGCTAGCGGTCGACAACTTTCAAGCAATCAGCCCCAGCATTTT; CDR3 protein: CSASGRQLSSNQPQHF
clone size: few; J gene: TRBJ2-7; D gene: NA; V gene: TRBV3-1; CDR3 DNA: TGTGCCAGCAGCCAAGCCGGGGTATCCTACGAGCAGTACTTC; CDR3 protein: CASSQAGVSYEQYF
clone size: NA; J gene: TRBJ2-5; D gene: TRBD1; V gene: TRBV11-3; CDR3 DNA: TGTGCCAGCACCCCGGGACAGTCCCAAGAGACCCAGTACTTC; CDR3 protein: CASTPGQSQETQYF
clone size: few; J gene: TRBJ2-1; D gene: TRBD2; V gene: TRBV29-1; CDR3 DNA: TGCAGCGTTGAATTCAATATAGCGGGAGTGGGATACAATGAGCAGTTCTTC; CDR3 protein: CSVEFNIAGVGYNEQFF
clone size: few; J gene: TRBJ2-3; D gene: NA; V gene: TRBV11-2; CDR3 DNA: TGTGCCAGCAGCTTGGTAGCGATTGGCACAGATACGCAGTATTTT; CDR3 protein: CASSLVAIGTDTQYF
clone size: NA; J gene: TRBJ2-5; D gene: TRBD2; V gene: TRBV7-2; CDR3 DNA: TGTGCCAGCAGCTTAACAGCGGGAAAGGAGACCCAGTACTTC; CDR3 protein: CASSLTAGKETQYF
clone size: NA; J gene: TRBJ2-1; D gene: NA; V gene: TRBV11-3; CDR3 DNA: TGTGCCAGCAGCTTAGATCCCCTACCGGGGCAGAATGAGCAGTTCTTC; CDR3 protein: CASSLDPLPGQNEQFF
clone size: NA; J gene: TRBJ1-4; D gene: TRBD1; V gene: TRBV29-1; CDR3 DNA: TGCAGCGCGAGACAGGGGATTAATGAAAAACTGTTTTTT; CDR3 protein: CSARQGINEKLFF
clone size: NA; J gene: TRBJ2-1; D gene: NA; V gene: TRBV20-1; CDR3 DNA: TGCAGTGCTGGCTTGACTGCAAACAATGAGCAGTTCTTC; CDR3 protein: CSAGLTANNEQFF
clone size: NA; J gene: TRBJ2-2; D gene: NA; V gene: TRBV11-3; CDR3 DNA: TGTGCCAGCAGCTTAGATCGAGGACAGTTAACCGGGGAGCTGTTTTTT; CDR3 protein: CASSLDRGQLTGELFF
clone size: NA; J gene: TRBJ2-1; D gene: NA; V gene: TRBV3-1; CDR3 DNA: TGTGCCAGCAGGGGGAGCAATGAGCAGTTCTTC; CDR3 protein: CASRGSNEQFF
clone size: few; J gene: TRBJ1-4; D gene: NA; V gene: TRBV5-1; CDR3 DNA: TGCGCCAGCAGCTTGGACAGGATTAATGAAAAACTGTTTTTT; CDR3 protein: CASSLDRINEKLFF
clone size: many; J gene: TRBJ1-2; D gene: NA; V gene: TRBV20-1; CDR3 DNA: TGCAGTGCTGACGGGTTAACCTATGGCTACACCTTC; CDR3 protein: CSADGLTYGYTF
clone size: NA; J gene: TRBJ2-4; D gene: NA; V gene: TRBV5-4; CDR3 DNA: TGTGCCAGCAGCTTATATGACAGAAACATTCAGTACTTC; CDR3 protein: CASSLYDRNIQYF
clone size: NA; J gene: TRBJ1-3; D gene: NA; V gene: TRBV20-1; CDR3 DNA: TGCAGTGCCTTCCCCCCAGGGAGGGGAAACACCATATATTTT; CDR3 protein: CSAFPPGRGNTIYF
clone size: NA; J gene: TRBJ1-1; D gene: NA; V gene: TRBV12-3/TRBV12-4; CDR3 DNA: TGTGCCAGCAGTGTATCGGGGGGGAACACTGAAGCTTTCTTT; CDR3 protein: CASSVSGGNTEAFF
clone size: few; J gene: TRBJ1-1; D gene: TRBD1; V gene: TRBV5-1; CDR3 DNA: TGCGCCAGCAGCTGGACAGGGGGCGGCACTGAAGCTTTCTTT; CDR3 protein: CASSWTGGGTEAFF
clone size: once; J gene: TRBJ1-5; D gene: NA; V gene: TRBV5-8; CDR3 DNA: TGTGCCAGCAGCGGCGGACACCCTCAGCCCCAGCATTTT; CDR3 protein: CASSGGHPQPQHF
clone size: many; J gene: TRBJ1-6; D gene: TRBD1; V gene: TRBV10-3; CDR3 DNA: TGTGCCATCAGCTCCGGGACAGGGGGGAATTCACCCCTCCACTTT; CDR3 protein: CAISSGTGGNSPLHF
clone size: few; J gene: TRBJ2-1; D gene: NA; V gene: TRBV11-3; CDR3 DNA: TGTGCCAGCAACCAAGTAGGCAATGAGCAGTTCTTC; CDR3 protein: CASNQVGNEQFF
clone size: NA; J gene: TRBJ2-3; D gene: NA; V gene: TRBV6-2/TRBV6-3; CDR3 DNA: TGTGCCAGCAGGGGCGGGAACACAGATACGCAGTATTTT; CDR3 protein: CASRGGNTDTQYF
clone size: few; J gene: TRBJ2-1; D gene: TRBD2; V gene: TRBV5-1; CDR3 DNA: TGCGCCAGCAGCCCCAGAACTAGCGGGATAACCCAAGCGCAGTTCTTC; CDR3 protein: CASSPRTSGITQAQFF
clone size: NA; J gene: TRBJ2-3; D gene: TRBD2; V gene: TRBV20-1; CDR3 DNA: TGCAGTGCCTCGACTAGCGGGCCTAGCACAGATACGCAGTATTTT; CDR3 protein: CSASTSGPSTDTQYF
clone size: NA; J gene: TRBJ2-3; D gene: TRBD1; V gene: TRBV5-8; CDR3 DNA: TGTGCCAGCAGCTGGGACAGGGGAGTGGATACGCAGTATTTT; CDR3 protein: CASSWDRGVDTQYF
clone size: few; J gene: TRBJ2-4; D gene: NA; V gene: TRBV7-9; CDR3 DNA: TGTGCCAGCAGCCGTAGCGGTGGTGCAGACATTCAGTACTTC; CDR3 protein: CASSRSGGADIQYF
clone size: many; J gene: TRBJ2-1; D gene: TRBD2; V gene: TRBV11-1; CDR3 DNA: TGTGCCAGCAGCTTAGTCGGTCGGGAGGGCCACTACTACAATGAGCAGTTCTTC; CDR3 protein: CASSLVGREGHYYNEQFF
clone size: NA; J gene: TRBJ1-3; D gene: NA; V gene: TRBV30; CDR3 DNA: TGTGCCTCCTTCCCAGGCAGGGCCTTCTCTGGAAACACCATATATTTT; CDR3 protein: CASFPGRAFSGNTIYF
clone size: many; J gene: TRBJ1-3; D gene: TRBD1; V gene: TRBV11-1; CDR3 DNA: TGTGCCAGCAGCTTACCCCCCGACAGGGCCGACTCTGGAAACACCATATATTTT; CDR3 protein: CASSLPPDRADSGNTIYF
clone size: few; J gene: TRBJ2-1; D gene: TRBD2; V gene: TRBV20-1; CDR3 DNA: TGCAGTGTTATCTCAGCGGGAGGGCCCAATGAGCAGTTCTTC; CDR3 protein: CSVISAGGPNEQFF
clone size: few; J gene: TRBJ2-1; D gene: NA; V gene: TRBV2; CDR3 DNA: TGTGCCAGCAGTCCCCTAGCGAAACCTTACAATGAGCAGTTCTTC; CDR3 protein: CASSPLAKPYNEQFF
clone size: NA; J gene: TRBJ2-1; D gene: TRBD2; V gene: TRBV20-1; CDR3 DNA: TGCAGTGCCCACACTAGCGGATACAATGAGCAGTTCTTC; CDR3 protein: CSAHTSGYNEQFF
clone size: few; J gene: TRBJ2-5; D gene: NA; V gene: TRBV7-2; CDR3 DNA: TGTGCCAGCAGCTTAGTATTAGTCGGTGAGACCCAGTACTTC; CDR3 protein: CASSLVLVGETQYF
clone size: NA; J gene: TRBJ1-3; D gene: TRBD1; V gene: TRBV12-3/TRBV12-4; CDR3 DNA: TGTGCCAGCACTCCAGGGGGACTAAGAGGAAACACCATATATTTT; CDR3 protein: CASTPGGLRGNTIYF
clone size: NA; J gene: TRBJ2-5; D gene: NA; V gene: TRBV12-3/TRBV12-4; CDR3 DNA: TGTGCCAGCGGCCCCGGGGGTCAGGGGACCCAGTACTTC; CDR3 protein: CASGPGGQGTQYF
clone size: NA; J gene: TRBJ2-5; D gene: TRBD1; V gene: TRBV20-1; CDR3 DNA: TGCAGTGCCCCGGACAGGGGAGAGACCCAGTACTTC; CDR3 protein: CSAPDRGETQYF
clone size: few; J gene: TRBJ1-5; D gene: NA; V gene: TRBV5-1; CDR3 DNA: TGCGCCAGCAGCTTGGGGGATCAATCCTACCAGCCCCAGCATTTT; CDR3 protein: CASSLGDQSYQPQHF
clone size: NA; J gene: TRBJ2-7; D gene: NA; V gene: TRBV16; CDR3 DNA: TGTGCCGCAGGCAAGGGGTACGAGCAGTACTTC; CDR3 protein: CAAGKGYEQYF
clone size: few; J gene: TRBJ2-5; D gene: NA; V gene: TRBV5-5; CDR3 DNA: TGTGCCAGCAGCTTTCTTCTGGGGGCAGAGACCCAGTACTTC; CDR3 protein: CASSFLLGAETQYF
clone size: few; J gene: TRBJ2-1; D gene: TRBD2; V gene: TRBV5-1; CDR3 DNA: TGCGCCAGCAGCTTGGAAACGGGAGGCTCCCTTTTTTACAATGAGCAGTTCTTC; CDR3 protein: CASSLETGGSLFYNEQFF
clone size: NA; J gene: TRBJ1-4; D gene: NA; V gene: TRBV20-1; CDR3 DNA: TGCAGTGCCCCCATAGGTAACGGAGGTCGTTGGAAACTGTTTTTT; CDR3 protein: CSAPIGNGGRWKLFF
clone size: few; J gene: TRBJ2-7; D gene: TRBD2; V gene: TRBV2; CDR3 DNA: TGTGCCAGCAGTGTTTTAGCGGGAGAGGACGAGCAGTACTTC; CDR3 protein: CASSVLAGEDEQYF
clone size: few; J gene: TRBJ2-5; D gene: NA; V gene: TRBV5-1; CDR3 DNA: TGCGCCAGCAGCCGGTCGACCGCAGGAGAGACCCAGTACTTC; CDR3 protein: CASSRSTAGETQYF
clone size: NA; J gene: TRBJ2-3; D gene: TRBD2; V gene: TRBV7-8; CDR3 DNA: TGTGCCAGCAGCCCGAAGGGAGGGCCGGCATTCGGGGGTCCGGAGGATACGCAGTATTTT; CDR3 protein: CASSPKGGPAFGGPEDTQYF
clone size: NA; J gene: TRBJ2-5; D gene: NA; V gene: TRBV20-1; CDR3 DNA: TGCAGTGCTAGACAGGGAATGGCCGGTACCCAGTACTTC; CDR3 protein: CSARQGMAGTQYF
clone size: few; J gene: TRBJ1-3; D gene: NA; V gene: TRBV3-1; CDR3 DNA: TGTGCCAGCAGCCCCATGGCCGCCTCTGGAAACACCATATATTTT; CDR3 protein: CASSPMAASGNTIYF
clone size: NA; J gene: TRBJ2-4; D gene: TRBD1; V gene: TRBV29-1; CDR3 DNA: TGCAGCGTTGACCCTGACAGGGCGGGCATTCAGTACTTC; CDR3 protein: CSVDPDRAGIQYF
clone size: NA; J gene: TRBJ2-2; D gene: NA; V gene: TRBV14; CDR3 DNA: TGTGCCAGCAGCCCATCTAGAGGGGCGTCGAACACCGGGGAGCTGTTTTTT; CDR3 protein: CASSPSRGASNTGELFF
clone size: few; J gene: TRBJ1-4; D gene: NA; V gene: TRBV5-1; CDR3 DNA: TGCGCCAGCACCCTCAGGCCCGGGCAAAAACTGTTTTTT; CDR3 protein: CASTLRPGQKLFF
clone size: few; J gene: TRBJ2-1; D gene: TRBD2; V gene: TRBV5-1; CDR3 DNA: TGCGCCAGCAGCTTTCAAGCGGGAGCCCGCTCCTACAATGAGCAGTTCTTC; CDR3 protein: CASSFQAGARSYNEQFF
clone size: NA; J gene: TRBJ2-1; D gene: TRBD2; V gene: TRBV12-3/TRBV12-4; CDR3 DNA: TGTGCCAGCAGTACTAGCGGGAGGTTAGGCAATGAGCAGTTCTTC; CDR3 protein: CASSTSGRLGNEQFF
clone size: few; J gene: TRBJ2-1; D gene: NA; V gene: TRBV7-9; CDR3 DNA: TGTGCCAGCAGCTTAGCCGGGACCTATGAGCAGTTCTTC; CDR3 protein: CASSLAGTYEQFF
clone size: NA; J gene: TRBJ1-5; D gene: NA; V gene: TRBV12-3/TRBV12-4; CDR3 DNA: TGTGCCAGCGGCCCCTCAGAGGGAAATCAGCCCCAGCATTTT; CDR3 protein: CASGPSEGNQPQHF
clone size: many; J gene: TRBJ2-3; D gene: NA; V gene: TRBV5-1; CDR3 DNA: TGCGCCAGCAGCTTGGAGACAATCCCAGATACGCAGTATTTT; CDR3 protein: CASSLETIPDTQYF
clone size: few; J gene: TRBJ1-5; D gene: NA; V gene: TRBV20-1; CDR3 DNA: TGCAGTGTTTCAGGGGAGGGCAATCAGCCCCAGCATTTT; CDR3 protein: CSVSGEGNQPQHF
clone size: NA; J gene: TRBJ2-1; D gene: TRBD2; V gene: TRBV9; CDR3 DNA: TGTGCCAGCAGCACCCTAGCGGGAGGGCCCGGGAATGAGCAGTTCTTC; CDR3 protein: CASSTLAGGPGNEQFF
clone size: once; J gene: TRBJ2-3; D gene: TRBD2; V gene: TRBV7-9; CDR3 DNA: TGTGCCAGCAGGACTAGCGGGAGTATTCGTACGCAGTATTTT; CDR3 protein: CASRTSGSIRTQYF
clone size: few; J gene: TRBJ2-3; D gene: TRBD2; V gene: TRBV7-6; CDR3 DNA: TGTGCCAGCAGCTTATTAGCGGGAGGGCCTGTCGCAGATACGCAGTATTTT; CDR3 protein: CASSLLAGGPVADTQYF